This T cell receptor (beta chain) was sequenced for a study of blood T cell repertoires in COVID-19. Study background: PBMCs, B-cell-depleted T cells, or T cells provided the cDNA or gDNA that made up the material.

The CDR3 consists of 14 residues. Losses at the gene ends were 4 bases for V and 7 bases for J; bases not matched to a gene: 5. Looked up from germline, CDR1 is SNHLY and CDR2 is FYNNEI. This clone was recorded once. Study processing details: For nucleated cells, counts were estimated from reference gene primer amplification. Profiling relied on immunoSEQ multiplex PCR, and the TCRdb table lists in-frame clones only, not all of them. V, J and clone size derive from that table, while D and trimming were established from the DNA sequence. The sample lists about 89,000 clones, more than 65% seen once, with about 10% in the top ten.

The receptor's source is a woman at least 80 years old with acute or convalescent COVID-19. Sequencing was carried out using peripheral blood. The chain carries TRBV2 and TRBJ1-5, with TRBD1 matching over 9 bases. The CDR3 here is CASSAGQGVQPQHF. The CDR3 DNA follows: TGTGCCAGCAGTGCGGGACAGGGAGTCCAGCCCCAGCATTTT.